This TCR beta chain was recovered during a study of graft-versus-host responses after intestinal transplantation. Libraries were prepared by immunoSEQ multiplex PCR; TCRdb keeps only in-frame clonotypes and omits some of them. The sample includes about 38,000 clones, roughly 94% of them seen just once. Germline CDR1 SGHAT, CDR2 FQNNGV. V lost 9 bases to trimming and J lost 7 bases, with 12 bases between them. This CDR3 is built from 12 residues. About this clone: Antigen specificity is unknown.

This TCR came from a human donor who was the organ donor for an intestinal transplant. The specimen comprised unstimulated CD4+ T cells sorted from spleen or lymph node cells, sampled before transplant. This sequence joins TRBV11-2 and TRBJ1-4; D might be TRBD1 (5 bases). CDR3 region: CASMGTGEKLFF. In DNA form, the CDR3 reads TGTGCCAGTATGGGGACGGGTGAAAAACTGTTTTTT. Together with reference TRBV11-2 and TRBJ1-4, the CDR3 gives the full variable domain: EAGVAQSPRYKIIEKRQSVAFWCNPISGHATLYWYQQILGQGPKLLIQFQNNGVVDDSQLPKDRFSAERLKGVDSTLKIQPAKLEDSAVYLCASMGTGEKLFFGSGTQLSVL.